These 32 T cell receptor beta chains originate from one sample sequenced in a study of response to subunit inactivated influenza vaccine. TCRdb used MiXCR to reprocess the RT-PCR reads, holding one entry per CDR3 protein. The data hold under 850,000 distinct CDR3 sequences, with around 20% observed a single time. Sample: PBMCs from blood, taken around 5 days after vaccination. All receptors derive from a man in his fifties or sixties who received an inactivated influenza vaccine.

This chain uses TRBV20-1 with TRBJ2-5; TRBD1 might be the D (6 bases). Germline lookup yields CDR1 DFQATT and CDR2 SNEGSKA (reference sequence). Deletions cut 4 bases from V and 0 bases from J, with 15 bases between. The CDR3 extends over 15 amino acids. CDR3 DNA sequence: TGCAGTGCTACAAACGGACAGAACTACCAAGAGACCCAGTACTTC. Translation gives CSATNGQNYQETQYF.

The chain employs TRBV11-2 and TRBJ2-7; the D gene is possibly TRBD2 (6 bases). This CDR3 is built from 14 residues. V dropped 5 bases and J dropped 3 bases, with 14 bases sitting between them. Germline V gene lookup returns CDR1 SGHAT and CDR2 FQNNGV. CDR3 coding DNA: TGTGCCAGCAGCCCAGGACTAAAAAACTACGAGCAGTACTTC. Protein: CASSPGLKNYEQYF. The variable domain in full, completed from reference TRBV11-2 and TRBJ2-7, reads EAGVAQSPRYKIIEKRQSVAFWCNPISGHATLYWYQQILGQGPKLLIQFQNNGVVDDSQLPKDRFSAERLKGVDSTLKIQPAKLEDSAVYLCASSPGLKNYEQYFGPGTRLTVT.

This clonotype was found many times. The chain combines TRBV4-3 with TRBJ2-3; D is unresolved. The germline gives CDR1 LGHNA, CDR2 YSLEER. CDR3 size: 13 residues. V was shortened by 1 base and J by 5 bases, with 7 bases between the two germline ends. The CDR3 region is CASSQGRRDTQYF. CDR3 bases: TGCGCCAGCAGCCAAGGGCGACGAGATACGCAGTATTTT.

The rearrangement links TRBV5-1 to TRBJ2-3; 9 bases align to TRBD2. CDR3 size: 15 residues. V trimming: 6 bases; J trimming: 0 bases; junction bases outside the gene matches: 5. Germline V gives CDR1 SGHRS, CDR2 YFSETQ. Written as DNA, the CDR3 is TGCGCCAGCAAGACTAGCGGTTATAGCACAGATACGCAGTATTTT. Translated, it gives CASKTSGYSTDTQYF.

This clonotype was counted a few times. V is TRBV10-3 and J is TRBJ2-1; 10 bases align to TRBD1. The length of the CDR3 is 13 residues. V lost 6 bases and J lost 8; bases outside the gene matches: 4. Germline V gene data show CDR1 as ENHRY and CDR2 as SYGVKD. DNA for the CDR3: TGTGCCATCAGGGGGGACAGGGGCCATGAGCAGTTCTTC. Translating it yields CAIRGDRGHEQFF.

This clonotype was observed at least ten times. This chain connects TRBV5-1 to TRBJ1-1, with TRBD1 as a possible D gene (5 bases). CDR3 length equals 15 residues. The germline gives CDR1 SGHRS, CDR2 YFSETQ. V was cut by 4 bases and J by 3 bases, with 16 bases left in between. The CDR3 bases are TGCGCCAGCAGCCCAGGGCGGGGGTCGGACACTGAAGCTTTCTTT. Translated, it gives CASSPGRGSDTEAFF.

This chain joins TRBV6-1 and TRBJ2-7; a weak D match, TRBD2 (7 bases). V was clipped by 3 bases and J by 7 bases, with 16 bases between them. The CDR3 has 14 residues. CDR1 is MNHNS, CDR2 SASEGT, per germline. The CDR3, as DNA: TGTGCCAGCAGTGAGGGAGGGGGGGGGAGGGAGCAGTACTTC. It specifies CASSEGGGGREQYF.

CDR3 DNA: TGTGCCAGCAGTGAGCGATCGGGCGGAACAGAGACCCAGTACTTC. It translates to CASSERSGGTETQYF. V is TRBV6-1 and J is TRBJ2-5; D uncertain. V dropped 3 bases and J dropped 4 bases, with 15 bases sitting between them. This CDR3 region has 15 residues. Germline-derived CDR1 and CDR2 are MNHNS and SASEGT.

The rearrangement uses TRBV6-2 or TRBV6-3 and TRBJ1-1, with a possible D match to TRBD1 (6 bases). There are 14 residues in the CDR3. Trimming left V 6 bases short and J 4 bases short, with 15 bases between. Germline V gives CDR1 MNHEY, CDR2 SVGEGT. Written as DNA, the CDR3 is TGTGCCAGCAGCTCTACCACAGGGCTCACTGAAGCTTTCTTT. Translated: CASSSTTGLTEAFF.

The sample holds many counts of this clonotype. CDR3 sequence reads: CASSPPTGANYGYTF. The CDR3 nucleotides read TGTGCCAGCAGTCCCCCGACAGGGGCTAACTATGGCTACACCTTC. This chain uses TRBV12-3 or TRBV12-4 with TRBJ1-2, with 8 bases identical to TRBD1. Trimming at V came to 5 bases and at J to 0 bases, leaving 5 bases not matched to a gene. This CDR3 is built from 15 residues.

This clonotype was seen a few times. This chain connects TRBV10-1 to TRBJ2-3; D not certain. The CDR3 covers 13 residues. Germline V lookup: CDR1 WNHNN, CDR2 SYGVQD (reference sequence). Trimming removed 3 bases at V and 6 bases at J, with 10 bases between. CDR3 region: CASSEIRMDTQYF. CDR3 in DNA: TGCGCCAGCAGTGAAATCCGGATGGATACGCAGTATTTT.

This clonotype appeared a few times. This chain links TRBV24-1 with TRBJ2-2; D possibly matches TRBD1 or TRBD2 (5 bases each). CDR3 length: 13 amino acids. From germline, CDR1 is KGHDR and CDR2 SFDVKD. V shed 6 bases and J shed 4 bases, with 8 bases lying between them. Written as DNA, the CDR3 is TGTGCCACCAGTTATGGGGGCACCGGGGAGCTGTTTTTT. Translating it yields CATSYGGTGELFF.

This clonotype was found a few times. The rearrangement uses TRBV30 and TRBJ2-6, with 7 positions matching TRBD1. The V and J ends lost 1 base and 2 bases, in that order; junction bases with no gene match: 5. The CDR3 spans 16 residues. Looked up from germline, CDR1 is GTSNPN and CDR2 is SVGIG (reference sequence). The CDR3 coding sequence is TGTGCCTGGAGTGGATACCAGGGGGCTGGGGCCAACGTCCTGACTTTC. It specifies CAWSGYQGAGANVLTF.

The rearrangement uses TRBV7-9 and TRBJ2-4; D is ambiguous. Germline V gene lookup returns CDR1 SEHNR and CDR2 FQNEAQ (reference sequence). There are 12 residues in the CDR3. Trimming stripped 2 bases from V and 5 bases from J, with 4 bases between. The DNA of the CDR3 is TGTGCCAGCAGCTTACCAGAAAACATTCAGTACTTC. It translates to CASSLPENIQYF.

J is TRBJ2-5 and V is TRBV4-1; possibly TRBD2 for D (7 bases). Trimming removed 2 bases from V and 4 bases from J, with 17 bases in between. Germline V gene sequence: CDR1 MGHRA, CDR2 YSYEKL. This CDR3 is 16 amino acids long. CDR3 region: CASSQYTGRGAETQYF. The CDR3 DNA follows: TGCGCCAGCAGCCAATATACAGGACGGGGGGCAGAGACCCAGTACTTC.

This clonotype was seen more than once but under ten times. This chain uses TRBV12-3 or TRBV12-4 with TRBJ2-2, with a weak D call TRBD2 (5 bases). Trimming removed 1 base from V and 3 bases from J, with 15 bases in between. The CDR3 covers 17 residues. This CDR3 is CASSLGGMVWDTGELFF. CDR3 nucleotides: TGTGCCAGCAGTTTAGGAGGGATGGTTTGGGACACCGGGGAGCTGTTTTTT.

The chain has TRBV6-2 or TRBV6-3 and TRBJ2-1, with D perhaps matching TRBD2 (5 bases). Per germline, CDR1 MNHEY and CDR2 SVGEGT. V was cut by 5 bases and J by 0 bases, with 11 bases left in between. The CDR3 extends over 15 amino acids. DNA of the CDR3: TGTGCCAGCAGTCTCGCTAGCCACTCCTACAATGAGCAGTTCTTC. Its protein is CASSLASHSYNEQFF.

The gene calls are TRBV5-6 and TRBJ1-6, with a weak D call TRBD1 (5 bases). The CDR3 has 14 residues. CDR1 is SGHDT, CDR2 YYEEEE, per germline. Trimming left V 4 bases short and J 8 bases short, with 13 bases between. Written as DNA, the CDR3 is TGTGCCAGCAGCGCCGGGACGCCCGATTCACCCCTCCACTTT. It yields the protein CASSAGTPDSPLHF.

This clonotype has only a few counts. In nucleotides, the CDR3 is TGTGCCAGCAGCTCTCCTGTGGACAGGGGGGGATACAATGAGCAGTTCTTC. Its translation is CASSSPVDRGGYNEQFF. V gene TRBV7-9 combines with J gene TRBJ2-1, with TRBD1 matching over 10 bases. The germline V gene encodes CDR1 SEHNR and CDR2 FQNEAQ (reference sequence). The V segment lost 4 bases and the J segment 4 bases; nucleotides outside the gene matches: 10. The CDR3 loop spans 17 amino acids. Supplemented by reference TRBV7-9 and TRBJ2-1, the full variable domain reads DTGVSQNPRHKITKRGQNVTFRCDPISEHNRLYWYRQTLGQGPEFLTYFQNEAQLEKSRLLSDRFSAERPKGSFSTLEIQRTEQGDSAMYLCASSSPVDRGGYNEQFFGPGTRLTVL.

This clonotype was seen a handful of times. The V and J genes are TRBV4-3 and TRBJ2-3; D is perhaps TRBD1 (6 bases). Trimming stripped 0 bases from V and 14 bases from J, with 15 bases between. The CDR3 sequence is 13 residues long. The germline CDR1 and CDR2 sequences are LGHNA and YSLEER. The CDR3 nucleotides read TGCGCCAGCAGCCAAGACGGGGACACGCGACCGTATTTT. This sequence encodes CASSQDGDTRPYF.

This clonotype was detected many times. The CDR3 region is CSAVRGTEAFF. The DNA for the CDR3 is TGCAGTGCCGTGCGGGGGACTGAAGCTTTCTTT. V is TRBV20-1 and J is TRBJ1-1, with D possibly being TRBD1 (5 bases). From germline, CDR1 is DFQATT and CDR2 SNEGSKA (reference sequence). Trimming shortened V by 6 bases and J by 5 bases, and 10 bases separated the two germline ends. This CDR3 has 11 amino acids.

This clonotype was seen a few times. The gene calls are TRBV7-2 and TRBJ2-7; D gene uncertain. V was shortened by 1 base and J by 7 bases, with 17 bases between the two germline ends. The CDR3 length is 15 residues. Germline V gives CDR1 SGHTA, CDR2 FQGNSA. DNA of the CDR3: TGTGCCAGCAGCTTAGGGCGGCAGGAAGTAGGGGAGCAGTACTTC. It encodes CASSLGRQEVGEQYF.

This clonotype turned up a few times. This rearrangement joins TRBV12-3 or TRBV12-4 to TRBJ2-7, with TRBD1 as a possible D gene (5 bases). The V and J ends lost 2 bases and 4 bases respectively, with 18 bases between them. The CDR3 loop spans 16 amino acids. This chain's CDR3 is CASSLSRGGRGYEQYF. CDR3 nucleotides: TGTGCCAGCAGTTTAAGTAGGGGCGGTCGTGGATACGAGCAGTACTTC.

Here the CDR3 reads CASSAQGNEQFF. The DNA for the CDR3 is TGTGCCAGCAGCGCACAGGGGAATGAGCAGTTCTTC. V gene TRBV7-2 combines with J gene TRBJ2-1; 7 bases align to TRBD1. Germline trimming cut 5 bases from V and 7 bases from J; bases unmatched to any gene: 2. This CDR3 has 12 residues. Germline V CDR1 and CDR2: SGHTA, FQGNSA. Variable domain in full (rest from reference TRBV7-2 and TRBJ2-1): GAGVSQSPSNKVTEKGKDVELRCDPISGHTALYWYRQSLGQGLEFLIYFQGNSAPDKSGLPSDRFSAERTGGSVSTLTIQRTQQEDSAVYLCASSAQGNEQFFGPGTRLTVL.

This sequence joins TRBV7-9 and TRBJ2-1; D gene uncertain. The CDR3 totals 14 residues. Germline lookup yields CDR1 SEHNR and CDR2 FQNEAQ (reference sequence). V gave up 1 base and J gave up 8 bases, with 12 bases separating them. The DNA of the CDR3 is TGTGCCAGCAGCTTAGTAGGTGCTAGTGATGAGCAGTTCTTC. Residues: CASSLVGASDEQFF.

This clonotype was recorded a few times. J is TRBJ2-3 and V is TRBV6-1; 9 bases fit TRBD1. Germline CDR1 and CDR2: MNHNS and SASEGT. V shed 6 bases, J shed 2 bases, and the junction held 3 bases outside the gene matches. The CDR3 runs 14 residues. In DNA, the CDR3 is TGTGCCAGCAGCGACAGGGGGTACACAGATACGCAGTATTTT. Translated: CASSDRGYTDTQYF.

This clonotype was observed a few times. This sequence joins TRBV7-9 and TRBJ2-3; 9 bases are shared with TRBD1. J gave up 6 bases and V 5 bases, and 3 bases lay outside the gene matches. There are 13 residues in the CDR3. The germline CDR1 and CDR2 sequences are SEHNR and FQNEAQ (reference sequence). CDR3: CASSADRGDTQYF. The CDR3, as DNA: TGTGCCAGCAGCGCCGACAGGGGGGATACGCAGTATTTT.

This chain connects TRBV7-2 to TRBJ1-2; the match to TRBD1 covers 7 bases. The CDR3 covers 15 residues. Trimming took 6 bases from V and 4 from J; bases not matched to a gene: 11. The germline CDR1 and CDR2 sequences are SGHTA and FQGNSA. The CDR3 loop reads CASSPSTGYSYGYTF. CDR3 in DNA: TGTGCCAGCAGTCCCTCGACAGGGTATTCCTATGGCTACACCTTC.

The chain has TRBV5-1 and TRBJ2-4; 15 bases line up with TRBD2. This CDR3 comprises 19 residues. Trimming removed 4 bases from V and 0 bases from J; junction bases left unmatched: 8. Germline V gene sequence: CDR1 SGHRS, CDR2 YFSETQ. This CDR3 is CASSGRRTSGGVAKNIQYF. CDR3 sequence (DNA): TGCGCCAGCAGCGGACGAAGGACTAGCGGGGGGGTAGCCAAAAACATTCAGTACTTC.

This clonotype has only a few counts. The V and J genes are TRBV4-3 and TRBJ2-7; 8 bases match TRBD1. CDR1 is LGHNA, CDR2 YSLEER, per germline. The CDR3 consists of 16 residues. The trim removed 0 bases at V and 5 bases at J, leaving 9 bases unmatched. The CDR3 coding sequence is TGCGCCAGCAGCCAAGACCGACAGGGGTACTGGAACGAGCAGTACTTC. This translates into CASSQDRQGYWNEQYF.

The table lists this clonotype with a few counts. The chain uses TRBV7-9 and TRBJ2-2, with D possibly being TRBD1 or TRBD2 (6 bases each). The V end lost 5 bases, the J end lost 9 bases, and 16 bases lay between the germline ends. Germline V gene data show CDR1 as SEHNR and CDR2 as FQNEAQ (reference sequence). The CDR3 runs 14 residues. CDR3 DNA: TGTGCCAGCAGCCCAACCTTCGGGGGCCGGGAGCTGTTTTTT. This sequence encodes CASSPTFGGRELFF.

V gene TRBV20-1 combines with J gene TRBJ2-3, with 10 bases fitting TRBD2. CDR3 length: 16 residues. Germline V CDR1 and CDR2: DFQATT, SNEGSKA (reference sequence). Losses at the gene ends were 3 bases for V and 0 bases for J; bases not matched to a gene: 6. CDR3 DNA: TGCAGTGCTAGCGGGGCTAGCGGGGGTAGCACAGATACGCAGTATTTT. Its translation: CSASGASGGSTDTQYF.